These 17 T cell receptor beta chains were sequenced from one sample in a study of T-cell memory formation after mild COVID-19 (dated by TCRdb to about 2021). Library preparation employed 5' RACE. The data were produced on an Illumina NovaSeq 6000. TCRdb applied fastp at Q25 and MiXCR to the public reads, then kept only in-frame beta chains. Merged by CDR3 protein, the rows form single entries marked with the most common genes and DNA. The sample data list about 470,000 distinct CDR3 sequences, and roughly 25% of these were observed just once. The leading ten clones occupy about an eighth of the sample. The sequencing input was PBMCs or a T cell subset sorted from them (not recorded which). Receptors were obtained from an adult woman who had mild COVID-19 (a few samples of this study predate the infection). The sample titles of this study are shuffled in the database, so cell type and time point are left out; the donor was told from shared clones.

The chain recombines TRBV29-1 with TRBJ1-2, with D possibly TRBD1 on 5 matching bases. Germline V gene lookup returns CDR1 SQVTM and CDR2 ANQGSEA. The V end lost 5 bases, the J end lost 6 bases, and 13 bases lay between the germline ends. The CDR3 is made up of 12 amino acids. For the CDR3, the DNA is TGCAGCGTTCTTTCAGGGACGAATGGCTACACCTTC. Residues: CSVLSGTNGYTF. Variable domain in full (rest from reference TRBV29-1 and TRBJ1-2): SAVISQKPSRDICQRGTSLTIQCQVDSQVTMMFWYRQQPGQSLTLIATANQGSEATYESGFVIDKFPISRPNLTFSTLTVSNMSPEDSSIYLCSVLSGTNGYTFGSGTRLTVV.

This chain joins TRBV7-2 and TRBJ2-2; a weak D match, TRBD2 (5 bases). The CDR3 is 16 amino acids. Germline CDR1 SGHTA, CDR2 FQGNSA. Between the trimmed V and J ends, which lost 5 bases and 8 bases, there was a span of 21 bases. CDR3 in amino acids: CASSPYRTLVRGELFF. The CDR3 bases are TGTGCCAGCAGCCCATACCGGACTCTGGTTAGGGGGGAGCTGTTTTTT.

The table lists this clonotype with a few counts. V is TRBV20-1 and J is TRBJ2-5, with D possibly TRBD2 on 5 matching bases. From germline, CDR1 is DFQATT and CDR2 SNEGSKA (reference sequence). The V end was cut by 5 bases, the J end by 5 bases, with 15 bases between. The CDR3 extends over 13 amino acids. CDR3 sequence: CSAGRLPEETQYF. The CDR3 DNA is TGCAGTGCTGGGCGACTACCTGAGGAGACCCAGTACTTC.

The chain combines TRBV6-2 or TRBV6-3 with TRBJ1-1, with TRBD1 matching over 9 bases. The CDR3 covers 14 residues. Germline CDR1 and CDR2: MNHEY and SVGEGT. The V and J ends lost 5 bases and 7 bases, in that order; junction bases with no gene match: 8. The CDR3 sequence is CASSPLTGGHEAFF. For the CDR3, the DNA is TGTGCCAGCAGTCCGTTGACAGGGGGACATGAAGCTTTCTTT.

This clonotype came up a few times. The V gene is TRBV20-1, the J gene TRBJ2-3; D is undetermined. The CDR3 has 16 residues. V was pared by 5 bases and J by 0 bases, with 18 bases between. Germline CDR1 is DFQATT and CDR2 is SNEGSKA (reference sequence). CDR3 nucleotide sequence: TGCAGTGCTGGCAAAAGATGGAAGCCTAGCACAGATACGCAGTATTTT. Translating gives CSAGKRWKPSTDTQYF.

The V call is TRBV7-3, the J call TRBJ2-3; D unclear. The CDR3 runs 13 residues. Trimming pared 5 bases from V and 6 bases from J, leaving 12 bases between. Germline V CDR1 and CDR2: SGHTA, FQGTGA. The CDR3 nucleotides are TGTGCCAGCAGCACCGGATCTGTGGATACGCAGTATTTT. Its translation is CASSTGSVDTQYF.

The CDR3 region is CASNPLTGRAYEQYF. The DNA for the CDR3 is TGTGCCAGCAACCCTTTAACCGGGAGGGCCTACGAGCAGTACTTC. The J gene is TRBJ2-7, the V gene TRBV6-2 or TRBV6-3, with 8 nucleotides matching TRBD2. Germline V gene sequence: CDR1 MNHEY, CDR2 SVGEGT. The CDR3 extends over 15 amino acids. The J segment lost 2 bases and the V segment lost 7 bases, leaving 10 bases of the junction unmatched.

The V call is TRBV2, the J call TRBJ1-2; D is uncertain. The germline V gene encodes CDR1 SNHLY and CDR2 FYNNEI. The CDR3 runs 15 residues. Trimming pared 8 bases from V and 2 bases from J, leaving 18 bases between. CDR3 coding DNA: TGTGCCAGCTTGGCCAGCCAGTGGATGAACTATGGCTACACCTTC. Its translation: CASLASQWMNYGYTF.

The chain links TRBV30 to TRBJ2-3, with 7 bases lining up with TRBD2. Germline trimming cut 2 bases from V and 14 bases from J; bases unmatched to any gene: 13. The germline V gene encodes CDR1 GTSNPN and CDR2 SVGIG (reference sequence). This CDR3 has 13 residues. In nucleotides, the CDR3 is TGTGCCTGGAGTTCTAACAGGAGGGGACTATTGTATTTT. The encoded protein is CAWSSNRRGLLYF.

This clonotype showed up just a few times. The chain recombines TRBV2 with TRBJ2-3, with TRBD1 matching over 9 bases. The germline gives CDR1 SNHLY, CDR2 FYNNEI. This CDR3 comprises 17 residues. V shed 7 bases, J shed 2 bases, and the junction held 13 bases outside the gene matches. CDR3 in amino acids: CASKESTGTGPTDTQYF. CDR3 coding DNA: TGTGCCAGCAAGGAATCCACCGGGACAGGGCCCACAGATACGCAGTATTTT.

The chain uses TRBV29-1 and TRBJ2-7; 7 bases align to TRBD2. The ends lost 6 bases at V and 2 bases at J; junction bases unmatched: 4. Germline V gene sequence: CDR1 SQVTM, CDR2 ANQGSEA. The CDR3 covers 12 residues. CDR3: CSVAGVAYEQYF. The CDR3 nucleotides read TGCAGCGTCGCGGGGGTAGCCTACGAGCAGTACTTC.

This clonotype appeared a few times. The V gene is TRBV5-1, the J gene TRBJ2-1; tentatively, D is TRBD2 (5 bases). The CDR3 contains 17 residues. Trimming removed 0 bases from V and 0 bases from J, with 13 bases in between. Germline CDR1 is SGHRS and CDR2 is YFSETQ. Here the CDR3 DNA reads TGCGCCAGCAGCTTGGGTTATCGGGGAAGCTCCTACAATGAGCAGTTCTTC. This sequence encodes CASSLGYRGSSYNEQFF.

Concerning this clonotype itself: A read error is possible here, since a much larger clone lies one base away. The rearrangement joins TRBV5-1 to TRBJ2-1, with D maybe TRBD2 (6 bases). The germline V gene has CDR1 SGHRS and CDR2 YFSETQ. The CDR3 sequence is 14 residues long. The CDR3 nucleotides read TGCGCCAGCAGCAGGGGAGGAGAGTACAATGAGCAGTCCTTC. It translates to CASSRGGEYNEQSF.

This clonotype was found a few times. The gene calls are TRBV15 and TRBJ1-2; D is undetermined. Trimming cost V 0 bases and J 8 bases, with 7 bases left between them. The CDR3 has 12 amino acids. Germline V gene data show CDR1 as LNHNV and CDR2 as YYDKDF (reference sequence). CDR3: CATSRDMGGYTF. The CDR3 DNA reads as TGTGCCACCAGCAGAGATATGGGAGGCTACACCTTC.

This clonotype was seen more than once but under ten times. The J gene is TRBJ2-6, the V gene TRBV7-3; D is uncertain. Germline V gene sequence: CDR1 SGHTA, CDR2 FQGTGA. The CDR3 length is 15 residues. Trimming pared 4 bases from V and 4 bases from J, leaving 11 bases between. The CDR3 DNA follows: TGTGCCAGCAGCTCGTCACGAACAGGGGCCAACGTCCTGACTTTC. Protein sequence: CASSSSRTGANVLTF.

This clonotype was seen more than once but under ten times. The chain has TRBV10-3 and TRBJ2-3; D is uncertain. Trimming took 6 bases from V and 4 from J, leaving 8 bases between them. Germline loops: CDR1 ENHRY, CDR2 SYGVKD. The CDR3 runs 12 residues. CDR3 sequence (DNA): TGTGCCATCAGCGTACAGCCAGATACGCAGTATTTT. Protein product: CAISVQPDTQYF.

This chain joins TRBV18 and TRBJ1-1, with 9 bases that match TRBD1. The length of the CDR3 is 15 residues. The germline V gene encodes CDR1 KGHSH and CDR2 LQKENI. Trimming took 5 bases from V and 1 from J; bases not matched to a gene: 5. The DNA of the CDR3 is TGTGCCAGCTCAGACAGACAGGGGGAGAACACTGAAGCTTTCTTT. Protein product: CASSDRQGENTEAFF.